The entry below gives a single TCR beta chain sequence along with its context. Its antigen is not identified. This sample stems from a study of cytomegalovirus exposure and HLA in healthy donors. About the research overall: Ancestry clustering placed roughly 86% of around 400 genotyped donors in the Caucasian-associated cluster.

Regarding the study as a whole: Analysis was carried out at a later point, and it linked a missense DCLRE1C variant to TCR beta V- and J-gene trimming.

The PCR made use of 60 Vbeta and 13 Jbeta primers. The table came from immunoSEQ multiplex PCR; TCRdb's copy has only in-frame clones and leaves some out. The table records some 150,000 clones, 75% to 80% of them present only once. Healthy people donating bone marrow made up the donors. Sequenced sample: PBMCs. The TCR was taken from a male donor in good health and CMV-seronegative.

In nucleotides, the CDR3 is TGTGCCAGCAGGATCGACAGGAGGTCTTGGGGCACTGAAGCTTTCTTT. It encodes CASRIDRRSWGTEAFF. This chain joins TRBV2 and TRBJ1-1, with D tentatively TRBD1 (6 bases). The CDR3 covers 16 residues. Trimming took 6 bases from V and 4 from J, leaving 21 bases between them. Germline CDR1 reads SNHLY; CDR2 reads FYNNEI.